This TCR beta chain was sequenced during a study of T cell responses to AZD1222 COVID-19 vaccine. For the study at large: Both about-4-week and about-12-week second-dose recipients were combined. Study-wide findings and caveats: Clonal diversity may have been underestimated in mostly white British donors. Repertoire sampling occurred only after the peak T cell response.

The V gene lost 4 bases and the J gene lost 8 bases, with 11 bases spanning the gap. CDR1 and CDR2 (germline): MGHDK, SYGVNS. The CDR3 runs 12 residues. As regards this clone: What it binds is not known.

This table comes from immunoSEQ multiplex PCR, and its TCRdb copy is limited to in-frame clones, with some not included. In the table there are fewer than 150,000 clones, 85% to 95% of which are singletons. The sequence was obtained from an adult in good health. The sample consisted of peripheral blood, taken on day 0 of AZD1222 vaccination. This chain uses TRBV25-1 with TRBJ1-1; D gene unclear. The CDR3 DNA follows: TGTGCCAGCAGTGGGTACTCAGAGGAAGCTTTCTTT. It encodes CASSGYSEEAFF. The entire variable domain, with the rest obtained from reference TRBV25-1 and TRBJ1-1, is as follows: EADIYQTPRYLVIGTGKKITLECSQTMGHDKMYWYQQDPGMELHLIHYSYGVNSTEKGDLSSESTVSRIRTEHFPLTLESARPSHTSQYLCASSGYSEEAFFGQGTRLTVV.